This TCR beta chain was retrieved from a study of T cell responses to AZD1222 COVID-19 vaccine. Only in-frame clones appear in the TCRdb table, and some are missing; sequencing was by immunoSEQ multiplex PCR. The table includes roughly 96,000 clones, 88% detected once. Germline CDR1 LNHDA, CDR2 SQIVND (reference sequence). This CDR3 comprises 17 residues. With 0 bases clipped from V and 4 bases from J, the junction kept 7 bases outside the gene matches. This receptor was identified in an adult who received the AZD1222 COVID-19 vaccine. Sequenced here: peripheral blood, sampled 28 days after the second AZD1222 dose. The chain recombines TRBV19 with TRBJ2-3, with 10 bases matching TRBD2. The CDR3 loop is CASSIDEAGGPSDTQYF. In DNA, the CDR3 is TGTGCCAGTAGTATAGATGAAGCGGGAGGGCCTTCAGATACGCAGTATTTT.